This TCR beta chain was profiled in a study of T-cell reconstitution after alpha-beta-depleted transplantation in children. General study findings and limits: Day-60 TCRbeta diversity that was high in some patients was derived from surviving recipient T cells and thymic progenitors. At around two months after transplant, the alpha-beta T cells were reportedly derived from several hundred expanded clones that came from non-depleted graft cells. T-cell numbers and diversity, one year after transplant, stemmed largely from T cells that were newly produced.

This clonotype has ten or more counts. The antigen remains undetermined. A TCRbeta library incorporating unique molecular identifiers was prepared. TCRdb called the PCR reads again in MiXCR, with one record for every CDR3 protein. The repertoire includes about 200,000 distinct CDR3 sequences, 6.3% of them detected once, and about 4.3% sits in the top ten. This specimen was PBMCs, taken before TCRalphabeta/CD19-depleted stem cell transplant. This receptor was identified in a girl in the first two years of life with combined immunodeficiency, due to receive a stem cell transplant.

CDR3 amino acids: CASGRPLGGNTEAFF. In DNA, the CDR3 is TGTGCCAGCGGTAGGCCCCTGGGTGGAAACACTGAAGCTTTCTTT. The V gene is TRBV7-9, the J gene TRBJ1-1; D is ambiguous. The CDR3 spans 15 residues. V was clipped by 8 bases and J by 2 bases, with 18 bases between them. Germline V CDR1 and CDR2: SEHNR, FQNEAQ (reference sequence).